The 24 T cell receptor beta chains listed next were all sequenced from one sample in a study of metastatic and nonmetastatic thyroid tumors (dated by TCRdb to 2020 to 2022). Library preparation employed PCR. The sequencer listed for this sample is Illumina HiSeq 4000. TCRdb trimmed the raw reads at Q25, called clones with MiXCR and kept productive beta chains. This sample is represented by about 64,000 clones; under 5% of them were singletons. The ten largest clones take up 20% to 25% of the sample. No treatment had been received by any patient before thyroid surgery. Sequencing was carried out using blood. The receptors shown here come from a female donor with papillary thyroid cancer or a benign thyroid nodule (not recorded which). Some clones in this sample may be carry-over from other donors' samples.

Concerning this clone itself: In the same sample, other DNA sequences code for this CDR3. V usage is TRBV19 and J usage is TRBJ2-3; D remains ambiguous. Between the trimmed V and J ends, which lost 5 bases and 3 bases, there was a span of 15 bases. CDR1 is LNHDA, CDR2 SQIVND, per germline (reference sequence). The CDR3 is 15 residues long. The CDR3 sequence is CASSEAGVGTDTQYF. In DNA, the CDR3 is TGTGCCAGTAGTGAAGCAGGAGTAGGAACAGATACGCAGTATTTT. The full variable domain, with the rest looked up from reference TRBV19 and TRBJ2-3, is DGGITQSPKYLFRKEGQNVTLSCEQNLNHDAMYWYRQDPGQGLRLIYYSQIVNDFQKGDIAEGYSVSREKKESFPLTVTSAQKNPTAFYLCASSEAGVGTDTQYFGPGTRLTVL.

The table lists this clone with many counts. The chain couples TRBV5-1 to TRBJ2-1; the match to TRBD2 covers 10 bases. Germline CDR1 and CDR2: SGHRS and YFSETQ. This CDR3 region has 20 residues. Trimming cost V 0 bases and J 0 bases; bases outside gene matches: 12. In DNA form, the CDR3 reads TGCGCCAGCAGCTTGGTCGCTAGCGGGAGTGGTACGGGCTCCTACAATGAGCAGTTCTTC. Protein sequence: CASSLVASGSGTGSYNEQFF.

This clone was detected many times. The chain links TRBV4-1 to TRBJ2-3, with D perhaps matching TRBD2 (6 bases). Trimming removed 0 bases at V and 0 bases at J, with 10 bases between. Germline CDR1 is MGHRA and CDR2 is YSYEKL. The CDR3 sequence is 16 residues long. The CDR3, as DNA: TGCGCCAGCAGCCAAGAGGCGGGGCTAAGCACAGATACGCAGTATTTT. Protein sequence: CASSQEAGLSTDTQYF.

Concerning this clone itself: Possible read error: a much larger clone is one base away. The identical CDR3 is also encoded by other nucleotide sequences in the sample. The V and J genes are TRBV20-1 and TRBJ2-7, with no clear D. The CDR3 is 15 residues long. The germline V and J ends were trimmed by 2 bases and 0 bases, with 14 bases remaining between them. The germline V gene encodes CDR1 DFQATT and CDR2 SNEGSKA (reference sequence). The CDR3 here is CSARPPRGDSYEQYF. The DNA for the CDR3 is TGCAGTGCTAGACCCCCCCGCGGTGACTCCTACGAGCAGTACTTC.

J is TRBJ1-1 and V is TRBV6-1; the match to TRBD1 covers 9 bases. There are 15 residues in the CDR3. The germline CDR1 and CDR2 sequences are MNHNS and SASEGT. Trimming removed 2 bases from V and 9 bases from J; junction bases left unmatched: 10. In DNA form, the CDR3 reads TGTGCCAGCAGTGAATCGGCGACAGGGGGATACCAAGCTTTCTTT. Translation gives CASSESATGGYQAFF.

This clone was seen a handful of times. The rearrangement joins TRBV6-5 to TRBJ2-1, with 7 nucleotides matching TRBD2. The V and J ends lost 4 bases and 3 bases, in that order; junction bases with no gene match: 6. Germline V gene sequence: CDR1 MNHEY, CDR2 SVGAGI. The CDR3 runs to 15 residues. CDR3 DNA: TGTGCCAGCAGTTCGGCGGGAGCCGTCTACAATGAGCAGTTCTTC. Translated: CASSSAGAVYNEQFF.

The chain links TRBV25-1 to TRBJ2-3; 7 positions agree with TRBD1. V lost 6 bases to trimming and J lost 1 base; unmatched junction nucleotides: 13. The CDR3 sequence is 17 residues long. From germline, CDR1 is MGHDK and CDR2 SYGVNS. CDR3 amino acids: CASRHIIWGQCTDTQYF. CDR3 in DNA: TGTGCCAGCAGGCACATAATTTGGGGACAGTGCACAGATACGCAGTATTTT.

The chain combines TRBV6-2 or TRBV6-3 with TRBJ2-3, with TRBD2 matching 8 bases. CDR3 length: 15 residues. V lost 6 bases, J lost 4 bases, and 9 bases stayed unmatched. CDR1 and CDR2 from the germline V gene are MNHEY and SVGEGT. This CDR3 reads CASSRPGGRADTQYF. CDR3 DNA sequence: TGTGCCAGCAGCCGCCCGGGAGGGAGGGCAGATACGCAGTATTTT.

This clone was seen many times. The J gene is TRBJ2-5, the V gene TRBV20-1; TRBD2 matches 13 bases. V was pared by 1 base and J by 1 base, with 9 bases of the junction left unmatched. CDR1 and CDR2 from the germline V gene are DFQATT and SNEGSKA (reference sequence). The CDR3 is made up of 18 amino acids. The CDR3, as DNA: TGCAGTGCTAGAGCACTCCCGGGACTAGCGGGAATCCAAGAGACCCAGTACTTC. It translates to CSARALPGLAGIQETQYF.

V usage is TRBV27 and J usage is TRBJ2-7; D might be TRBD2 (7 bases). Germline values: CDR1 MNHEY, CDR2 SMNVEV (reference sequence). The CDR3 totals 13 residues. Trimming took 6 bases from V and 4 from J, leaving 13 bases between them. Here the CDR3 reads CASRTRGGYEQYF. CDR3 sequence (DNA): TGTGCCAGCAGAACTAGGGGGGGTTACGAGCAGTACTTC.

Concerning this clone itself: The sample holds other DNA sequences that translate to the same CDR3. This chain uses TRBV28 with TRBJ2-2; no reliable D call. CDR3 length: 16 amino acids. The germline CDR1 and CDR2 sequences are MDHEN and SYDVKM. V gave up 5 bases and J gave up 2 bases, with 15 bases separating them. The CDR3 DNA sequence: TGTGCCAGCAGTCCCCGTGGAGCGTGTAACACCGGGGAGCTGTTTTTT. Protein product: CASSPRGACNTGELFF.

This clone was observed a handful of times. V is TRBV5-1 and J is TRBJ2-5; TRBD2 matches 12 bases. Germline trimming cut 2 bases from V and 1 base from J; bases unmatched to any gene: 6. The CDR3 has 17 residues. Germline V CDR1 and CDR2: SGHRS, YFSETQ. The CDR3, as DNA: TGCGCCAGCAGCTTACTAGCGGGAGGTGGGCTCCAAGAGACCCAGTACTTC. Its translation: CASSLLAGGGLQETQYF.

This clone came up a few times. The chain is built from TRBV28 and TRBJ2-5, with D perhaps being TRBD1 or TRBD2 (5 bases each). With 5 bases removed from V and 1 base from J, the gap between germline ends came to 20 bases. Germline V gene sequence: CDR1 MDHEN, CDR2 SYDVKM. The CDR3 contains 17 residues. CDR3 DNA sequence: TGTGCCAGCAGTGAAGGTGTGGGGGTCGATAGCCAAGAGACCCAGTACTTC. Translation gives CASSEGVGVDSQETQYF.

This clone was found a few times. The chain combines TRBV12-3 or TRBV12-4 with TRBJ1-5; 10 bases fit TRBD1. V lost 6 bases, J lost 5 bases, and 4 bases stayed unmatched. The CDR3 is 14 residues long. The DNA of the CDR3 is TGTGCCAGCAGCGACGGGACAGGGGATCAGCCCCAGCATTTT. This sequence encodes CASSDGTGDQPQHF.

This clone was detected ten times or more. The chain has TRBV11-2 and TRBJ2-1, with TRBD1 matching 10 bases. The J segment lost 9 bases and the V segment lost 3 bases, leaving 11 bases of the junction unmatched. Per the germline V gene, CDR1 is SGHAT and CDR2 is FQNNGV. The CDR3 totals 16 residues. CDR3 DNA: TGTGCCAGCAGCTTCCCGTGGAGGACAGGGGGACGTGAGCAGTTCTTC. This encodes CASSFPWRTGGREQFF.

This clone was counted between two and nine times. The CDR3 bases are TGCGCCAGCAGCGCCTCCGGGACTAGCGGATACAATGAGCAGTTCTTC. It is translated as CASSASGTSGYNEQFF. The chain is built from TRBV5-1 and TRBJ2-1; 11 bases agree with TRBD2. CDR1 is SGHRS and CDR2 is YFSETQ in the germline V gene. The V and J ends lost 4 bases and 4 bases, in that order; junction bases with no gene match: 7. The CDR3 runs 16 residues.

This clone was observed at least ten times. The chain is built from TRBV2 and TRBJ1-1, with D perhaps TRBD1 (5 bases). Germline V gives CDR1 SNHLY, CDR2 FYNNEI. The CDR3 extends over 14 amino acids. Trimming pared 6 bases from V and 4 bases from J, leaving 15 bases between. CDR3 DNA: TGTGCCAGCAGCCGGATGCACGGGGGCACTGAAGCTTTCTTT. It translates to CASSRMHGGTEAFF.

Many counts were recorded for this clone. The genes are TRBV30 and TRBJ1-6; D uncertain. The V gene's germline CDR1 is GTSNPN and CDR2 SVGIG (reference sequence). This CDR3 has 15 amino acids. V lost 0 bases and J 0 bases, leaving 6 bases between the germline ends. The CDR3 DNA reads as TGTGCCTGGAGTGTCCTGAGCTCCTATAATTCACCCCTCCACTTT. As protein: CAWSVLSSYNSPLHF.

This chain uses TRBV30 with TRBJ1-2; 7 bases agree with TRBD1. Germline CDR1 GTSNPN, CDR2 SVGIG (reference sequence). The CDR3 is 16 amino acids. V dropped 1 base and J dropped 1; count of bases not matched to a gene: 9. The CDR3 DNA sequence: TGTGCCTGGAGTGGGGGGACAGCGCAAGATAACTATGGCTACACCTTC. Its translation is CAWSGGTAQDNYGYTF.

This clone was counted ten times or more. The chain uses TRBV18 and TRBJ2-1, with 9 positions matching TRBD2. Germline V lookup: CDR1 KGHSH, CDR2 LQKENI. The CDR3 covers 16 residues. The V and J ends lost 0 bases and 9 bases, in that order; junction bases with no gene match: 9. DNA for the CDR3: TGTGCCAGCTCACCACCCGGATTAGCGGGAGATAGTGAGCAGTTCTTC. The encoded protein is CASSPPGLAGDSEQFF.

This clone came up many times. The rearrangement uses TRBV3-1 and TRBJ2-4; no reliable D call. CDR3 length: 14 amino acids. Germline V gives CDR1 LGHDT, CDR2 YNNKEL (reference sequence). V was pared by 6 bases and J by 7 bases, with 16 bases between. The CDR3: CASSHLPKTNIQYF. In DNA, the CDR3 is TGTGCCAGCAGTCACCTCCCGAAGACGAACATTCAGTACTTC.

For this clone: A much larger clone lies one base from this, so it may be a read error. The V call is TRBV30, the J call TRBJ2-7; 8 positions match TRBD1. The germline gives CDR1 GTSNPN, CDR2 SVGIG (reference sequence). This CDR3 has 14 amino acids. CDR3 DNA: TGTGCCTGGAGTGTAGGGCCAGGGGGCGACGATCAGTACTTC. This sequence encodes CAWSVGPGGDDQYF.

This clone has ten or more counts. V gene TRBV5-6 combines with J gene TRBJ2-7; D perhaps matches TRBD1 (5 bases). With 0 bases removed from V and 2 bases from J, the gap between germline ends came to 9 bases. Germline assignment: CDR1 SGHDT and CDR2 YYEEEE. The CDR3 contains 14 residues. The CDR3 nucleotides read TGTGCCAGCAGCTTGGGCAGGGTAACCTACGAGCAGTACTTC. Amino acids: CASSLGRVTYEQYF.

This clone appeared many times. This CDR3 reads CASSFGGQGGVQFF. The CDR3 nucleotides read TGTGCCAGCAGCTTCGGGGGACAGGGAGGGGTCCAGTTCTTC. The genes are TRBV7-9 and TRBJ2-1; 9 bases align to TRBD1. This CDR3 is built from 14 residues. Germline V CDR1 and CDR2: SEHNR, FQNEAQ (reference sequence). With V trimmed by 3 bases and J by 13 bases, 10 bases remained unmatched.